The clone carrying this T cell receptor (beta chain) appeared a few times. The sample belongs to a study of patients and donors after allogeneic stem cell transplantation. Losses at the gene ends were 5 bases for V and 1 base for J; bases not matched to a gene: 7. The CDR3 extends over 15 amino acids. TCRdb re-called the RT-PCR reads with MiXCR, one entry per CDR3 protein. The table lists about 200,000 distinct CDR3 sequences, roughly 38% of them singletons. This receptor was taken from a human donor who was either an allogeneic HSCT recipient or a stem cell or donor lymphocyte infusion donor (not recorded which). It is not recorded whose cells these are; they may come from a transplant donor. The sample comprised blood, either unsorted or a sorted T cell fraction (not recorded which). The chain uses TRBV12-3 or TRBV12-4 and TRBJ1-1, with TRBD1 identical over 7 bases. The DNA of the CDR3 is TGTGCCAGCAGTCCCCTCGGGACAGAGAACACTGAAGCTTTCTTT. Translating gives CASSPLGTENTEAFF.